The rows below give T cell receptor beta chains drawn from one sample of a study of tumor-infiltrating lymphocytes in primary liver carcinoma. TCRdb reprocessed the multiplex PCR reads with MiXCR, giving one entry per CDR3 protein. There are roughly 330,000 distinct CDR3 sequences in the sample; less than 70% occur only once, and roughly 6% lies in the top ten. Material for sequencing was peripheral blood. The origin of the receptors is a man aged 40-50 years with primary liver carcinoma and hepatitis B virus infection. Each CDR3 is given with its conserved first and last residue.

V | CDR3
TRBV12-3/TRBV12-4 | CASSEGQSTNEKLFF
TRBV20-1 | CSARTGMNTEAFF
TRBV6-5 | CASSYSGAGYGYTF
TRBV19 | CASSTAEKTGLYEQYF
TRBV11-1 | CASSLGLTGGYNEQFF
TRBV12-3/TRBV12-4 | CASTPGGTRSYEQYF
TRBV11-2 | CASRLSLDWGRKGYGYAF
TRBV5-4 | CASSKSEPQGTQYF
TRBV5-4 | CASSIRDAIYEQYF
TRBV11-1 | CASSLEASGRAVHEQYF
TRBV29-1 | CSVVNRDPSGANVLTF
TRBV6-1 | CASRAPDSSIKDFF
TRBV5-1 | CASSIRKGASEQFF
TRBV30 | CAWSGLAGGTNEQFF
TRBV24-1 | CATGTGEDQNTGELFF
TRBV7-3 | CASSLINSYNEQFF
TRBV5-4 | CASSLALGQAFGYTF
TRBV29-1 | CSVLRERDNEQFF
TRBV28 | CASSFSGTTNTEAFF
TRBV28 | CASSFQYGGANEKLFF
TRBV20-1 | CSARTDTQYF
TRBV6-1 | CARSEALTNGRAKTQYF
TRBV5-6 | CASSLGVRTGELFF
TRBV11-2 | CANSLAGVSTEAFF
TRBV11-2 | CASSLASGRSLVSYEQYF
TRBV11-2 | CASSLGTIGFYEQYF
TRBV10-3 | CAISEPNTDTQYF
TRBV29-1 | CSAAQGASIYTF
TRBV29-1 | CIVDQSGTNEQYF
TRBV5-4 | CASSFPGALEQYF
TRBV28 | CASSLPGLNEQYF
TRBV21-1 | CASSNIFRHCISNQPQHF
TRBV11-1 | CASSMRIQETQYF
TRBV5-5 | CASCSSRESRTQETQYF
TRBV4-1 | CASSQSFMGQSSYNEQFF
TRBV6-5 | CTSSYGVNYGYTF
TRBV28 | CASSPQDTDTQYF
TRBV28 | CASTVAGSKNTQYF
TRBV10-3 | CAIGKIAGEADTQYF
TRBV11-2 | CASSFGGSGYEQYF
TRBV11-3 | CTNSFEGGTQYF
TRBV11-2 | CASSLVLSGTGELFF
TRBV5-5 | CAISLSQGGNQPQHF
TRBV29-1 | CSVKELAGGGYEQYF
TRBV11-3 | CASSPSARPGTNEQFF
TRBV7-6 | CASSLNVDTEAFF
TRBV4-1 | CASSQEASGAYEQYF
TRBV5-1 | CASSLEGGQETQFF
TRBV5-4 | CASSLWGGATDTQYF
TRBV20-1 | CSARIQGGGQPQHF
TRBV29-1 | CSGVAGQLGKLFF
TRBV11-1 | CTSSLDGSSYNSPLHF
TRBV6-1 | CTSSANPGGTNTGELSF
TRBV11-2 | CASSLETGFSGNTIYF
TRBV10-3 | CAISGGWVNTEAFF